A single sample gave rise to the 18 T cell receptor beta chains below, sequenced in a study of T cell repertoires in cytomegalovirus infection. One entry per CDR3 protein, called by TCRdb with MiXCR from the reads. The data show tens of thousands of distinct CDR3 sequences, with about a fifth seen just once and around 90% held by the top ten. For these TCRs, the target antigens are not known. The material was CD8+ T cells from cultured PBMCs, obtained from culture after CMV antigen stimulation. The receptors originated from a human donor in good health (CMV status not recorded). Some clones in this sample may be carry-over from other donors' samples.

The chain uses TRBV7-3 and TRBJ2-3; TRBD2 aligns across 8 bases. The CDR3 has 14 amino acids. The V gene's germline CDR1 is SGHTA and CDR2 FQGTGA. V lost 0 bases, J lost 5 bases, and 1 base stayed unmatched. The CDR3 DNA sequence: TGTGCCAGCAGCTTAACAGCGGGAGAAGATACGCAGTATTTT. It is translated as CASSLTAGEDTQYF.

The rearrangement links TRBV4-2 to TRBJ2-1; maybe TRBD1 (6 bases). Trimming pared 4 bases from V and 8 bases from J, leaving 12 bases between. This CDR3 region has 13 residues. Germline lookup yields CDR1 LGHNA and CDR2 YNFKEQ. In DNA form, the CDR3 reads TGTGCCAGCAGCCCCGGGCAGGGGTATGAGCAGTTCTTC. Translated: CASSPGQGYEQFF.

This clonotype was observed a few times. This sequence joins TRBV7-8 and TRBJ1-1; D unresolved. In germline, CDR1 is SGHVS, CDR2 FQNEAQ. The V gene lost 0 bases and the J gene lost 0 bases, with 11 bases spanning the gap. CDR3 size: 16 residues. This CDR3 is CASSLAGLLMNTEAFF. In DNA, the CDR3 is TGTGCCAGCAGCTTAGCTGGACTTCTCATGAACACTGAAGCTTTCTTT. The complete variable domain, with remaining parts taken from reference TRBV7-8 and TRBJ1-1, reads GAGVSQSPRYKVAKRGQDVALRCDPISGHVSLFWYQQALGQGPEFLTYFQNEAQLDKSGLPSDRFFAERPEGSVSTLKIQRTQQEDSAVYLCASSLAGLLMNTEAFFGQGTRLTVV.

This chain connects TRBV6-1 to TRBJ2-7, with D hard to call. CDR1 and CDR2 (germline): MNHNS, SASEGT. The germline V and J ends were trimmed by 1 base and 2 bases, with 9 bases remaining between them. The CDR3 sequence is 14 residues long. The DNA for the CDR3 is TGTGCCAGCAGTGAAGTGTCCCGTCCCTACGAGCAGTACTTC. Its translation: CASSEVSRPYEQYF.

This clonotype was detected a few times. This chain uses TRBV12-3 or TRBV12-4 with TRBJ2-1; a weak D match, TRBD1 (5 bases). V shed 1 base and J shed 8 bases, with 12 bases lying between them. The CDR3 runs 14 residues. In nucleotides, the CDR3 is TGTGCCAGCAGTTTAGTGAGTCAAGGGGATGAGCAGTTCTTC. Translating it yields CASSLVSQGDEQFF.

The chain has TRBV7-6 and TRBJ1-1; 8 nucleotides align to TRBD1. Germline CDR1 reads SGHVS; CDR2 reads FNYEAQ. CDR3 length: 13 amino acids. The V and J ends lost 6 bases and 5 bases, in that order; junction bases with no gene match: 5. As DNA, the CDR3 is TGTGCCAGCAGTCAGGACAGGGATACTGAAGCTTTCTTT. This encodes CASSQDRDTEAFF.

The V call is TRBV7-2, the J call TRBJ2-1; D is ambiguous. Germline values: CDR1 SGHTA, CDR2 FQGNSA. The germline V and J ends were trimmed by 0 bases and 3 bases, with 18 bases remaining between them. The CDR3 is 18 amino acids. CDR3 sequence: CASSLARGGVVGYNEQFF. For the CDR3, the DNA is TGTGCCAGCAGCTTAGCGCGCGGTGGGGTTGTGGGCTACAATGAGCAGTTCTTC.

J is TRBJ2-2 and V is TRBV28; 8 bases map to TRBD2. CDR1 MDHEN and CDR2 SYDVKM come from the germline V gene. CDR3 length: 16 residues. V lost 4 bases and J lost 2; bases outside the gene matches: 6. The CDR3 region is CASSWPSGYNTGELFF. The CDR3 coding sequence is TGTGCCAGCAGTTGGCCTAGCGGGTATAACACCGGGGAGCTGTTTTTT.

This clonotype was observed a handful of times. J is TRBJ1-2 and V is TRBV6-5; D might be TRBD1 (6 bases). Trimming pared 6 bases from V and 1 base from J, leaving 15 bases between. CDR1 and CDR2 (germline): MNHEY, SVGAGI. This CDR3 is built from 15 residues. The CDR3 DNA follows: TGTGCCAGCAGACGAGGACAGCATCTTAACTATGGCTACACCTTC. Protein: CASRRGQHLNYGYTF.

The V gene is TRBV27, the J gene TRBJ2-7, with D possibly matching TRBD2 (6 bases). The CDR3 is 15 amino acids. Deletions cut 4 bases from V and 2 bases from J, with 15 bases between. Germline V gene data show CDR1 as MNHEY and CDR2 as SMNVEV (reference sequence). CDR3 nucleotide sequence: TGTGCCAGCAGTTCTGTCGGGAGTTGGGCCTACGAGCAGTACTTC. Protein product: CASSSVGSWAYEQYF.

This clonotype was found many times. This chain links TRBV7-2 with TRBJ2-3; 12 bases line up with TRBD2. The V gene end was trimmed by 4 bases and the J gene end by 5 bases; junction bases not matched to a gene: 16. This CDR3 comprises 19 residues. The V gene's germline CDR1 is SGHTA and CDR2 FQGNSA. CDR3 sequence: CASSSPTGLAGGPGDTQYF. CDR3 bases: TGTGCCAGCAGCTCCCCAACGGGGCTAGCGGGGGGGCCCGGAGATACGCAGTATTTT. Based on the CDR3 plus reference TRBV7-2 and TRBJ2-3, the full variable domain is GAGVSQSPSNKVTEKGKDVELRCDPISGHTALYWYRQSLGQGLEFLIYFQGNSAPDKSGLPSDRFSAERTGGSVSTLTIQRTQQEDSAVYLCASSSPTGLAGGPGDTQYFGPGTRLTVL.

There are a few counts of this clonotype. Because the CDR3's place on the DNA is in doubt, the DNA is left out and the CDR3 is given as listed by TCRdb. The chain has TRBV27 and TRBJ2-1. The germline V gene encodes CDR1 MNHEY and CDR2 SMNVEV (reference sequence). The CDR3 extends over 16 residues, inclusive of both ends. The CDR3 region is CASSSSAAFDYNEQFF.

The table lists this clonotype with many counts. This rearrangement joins TRBV7-6 to TRBJ2-7; 11 bases map to TRBD2. Trimming removed 6 bases from V and 5 bases from J; junction bases left unmatched: 15. The germline V gene has CDR1 SGHVS and CDR2 FNYEAQ. The CDR3 spans 17 residues. The CDR3, as DNA: TGTGCCAGCAGTTTGTCCATAGCGGGAGGGCCTCAGAACGAGCAGTACTTC. Protein: CASSLSIAGGPQNEQYF.

J is TRBJ2-1 and V is TRBV7-8; TRBD1 matches at 9 bases. Germline V gene sequence: CDR1 SGHVS, CDR2 FQNEAQ. The CDR3 length is 16 residues. Losses at the gene ends were 7 bases for V and 6 bases for J; bases not matched to a gene: 13. As DNA, the CDR3 is TGTGCCAGCAAGTACCCCCGGGACAGGGTCGGCAATGAGCAGTTCTTC. This translates into CASKYPRDRVGNEQFF.

The chain uses TRBV2 and TRBJ1-2; D possibly corresponds to TRBD1 (6 bases). CDR1 is SNHLY and CDR2 is FYNNEI in the germline V gene. CDR3 size: 11 residues. Trimming removed 9 bases at V and 8 bases at J, with 13 bases between. In nucleotides, the CDR3 is TGTGCCAGACAGGGATTGAGGGGCTACACCTTC. Translating it yields CARQGLRGYTF. The full variable domain, with the rest looked up from reference TRBV2 and TRBJ1-2, is EPEVTQTPSHQVTQMGQEVILRCVPISNHLYFYWYRQILGQKVEFLVSFYNNEISEKSEIFDDQFSVERPDGSNFTLKIRSTKLEDSAMYFCARQGLRGYTFGSGTRLTVV.

In its sample, this clonotype was seen a few times. V and J are TRBV7-8 and TRBJ2-1; D is perhaps TRBD1 (5 bases). Germline assignment: CDR1 SGHVS and CDR2 FQNEAQ. V gave up 4 bases and J gave up 2 bases, with 12 bases separating them. The CDR3 covers 15 residues. CDR3 sequence reads: CASSYSRDPYNEQFF. The CDR3 DNA reads TGTGCCAGCAGCTACTCCAGGGATCCCTACAATGAGCAGTTCTTC.

This clonotype came up a few times. J is TRBJ1-2 and V is TRBV12-3 or TRBV12-4, with D maybe TRBD1 (5 bases). V lost 4 bases and J lost 4, with 16 bases in between. This CDR3 is built from 15 residues. In DNA form, the CDR3 reads TGTGCCAGCAGTTCGGCCGACAGACTCCTCTATGGCTACACCTTC. Translation gives CASSSADRLLYGYTF.

J is TRBJ2-2 and V is TRBV7-3; D could derive from TRBD1 or TRBD2 (5 bases each). CDR1 is SGHTA, CDR2 FQGTGA, per germline. The CDR3 covers 13 residues. V was pared by 5 bases and J by 7 bases, with 11 bases between. The CDR3 DNA is TGTGCCAGCAGCCCTCTGGGGGTCGGGGAGCTGTTTTTT. Its translation: CASSPLGVGELFF. Variable domain in full (rest from reference TRBV7-3 and TRBJ2-2): GAGVSQTPSNKVTEKGKYVELRCDPISGHTALYWYRQSLGQGPEFLIYFQGTGAADDSGLPNDRFFAVRPEGSVSTLKIQRTERGDSAVYLCASSPLGVGELFFGEGSRLTVL.